This T cell receptor (beta chain) stems from a study of shared clonotypes between healthy human individuals (dated by TCRdb to about 2020). Some background on the complete study: Three men and two women, aged 18 to 49 years, made up the cohort. Per donor, three plates each were used for CD4 naive and CD4 memory, two for CD8 naive, and one for CD8 memory. The study deeply sequenced blood TCR repertoires of several healthy adults to estimate repertoire size and the extent of clonotype sharing between individuals. Libraries were prepared and TCR repertoires were sequenced by different laboratories using diverse techniques, in order to increase sequencing depth and limit assay-specific biases. Between about 0.8 and 9.5 billion PBMCs per donor were obtained by leukapheresis. Here is what the overall study found, with its caveats: Even with the large sequencing depth, rarefaction of the sorted-subset datasets indicated that sequencing was incomplete. Because the study included a small number of donors, the genetic and exposure-history diversity represented was limited. Clonotypes shared by all four sorted-subset donors showed higher generation probabilities than non-shared clonotypes. Based on pairwise subsampling, the degree of clonotype sharing among donors was expected to be affected by sequencing depth. Sampling was restricted to blood, and TCR repertoires in tissues likely differ from the TCR repertoires found in blood. Estimated clonotype richness was generally larger for naive than for memory subsets. Sharing across a few donors was observed for around 4.8% of naive CD4, 3% to 4% of naive CD8, around 2.5% of memory CD4, and around 0.44% of memory CD8 clonotypes.

The CDR3 runs 13 residues from the cysteine to the phenylalanine. Only the CDR3 DNA is retained, 39 bases long and in frame from the first base. Sequences SGHRS (CDR1) and YFSETQ (CDR2) are obtained from the germline V gene. V lost 4 bases and J lost 1 base; the stretch between them is 9 bases long. The donors were healthy, HIV-negative adults who had no recently reported acute infections or vaccinations. Only Caucasian adults living in Nashville, Tennessee, USA were represented among the donors. CD4+ T cells were enriched through magnetic negative selection, after which naive cells were positively selected on CD45RA and the remaining negative fraction served as the memory subset. After blood collection by leukapheresis, PBMCs were isolated using Ficoll-Histopaque density gradient centrifugation and then cryopreserved in the vapor phase of liquid nitrogen. Analytical flow cytometry was used to check the purity and quantity of every magnetically sorted T cell population. Each sorted fraction had its genomic DNA isolated and then quantified by UV absorbance on a Nanodrop 2000c.

Concerning this clone: Its antigen remains undetermined. It has no much larger one-base neighbor in the sample; base qualities were not kept. Other DNA sequences in this specimen translate into the identical CDR3.

TCR CDR3 regions were amplified from genomic DNA by multiplex PCR using the deep immunoSEQ assay. Extracted genomic DNA from each cell subset was spread evenly across all wells of several immunoSEQ 96-well plates, with each plate serving as a replicate. For sorted subsets, each replicate PCR was loaded with about 0.2 ug genomic DNA, equivalent to 30,000 or so T cell genomes. Purified libraries were quantified with a Qubit 3.0 fluorometer, sized on a Bioanalyzer 2100, and re-quantified with the KAPA Library Quantification kit. Every immunoSEQ 96-well plate was sequenced on a separate single-read 150-cycle Illumina NextSeq 550 flow cell. In the source study's methods: The immunoSEQ output contained only junctional sequences without quality scores, so filtering could not match that applied to full-length reads. Sequences were annotated with PyIR, a Python wrapper for IgBLAST v1.9, and V/J genes and CDR3 were assigned using IMGT germline references. Any read was removed if the V/J assignment was weak (E-value above 1e-6), the CDR3 was missing, or the read contained stop codons, out-of-frame junctions, or ambiguous translated residues. V3J clonotypes were defined as sequences sharing the same inferred V gene, J gene, and CDR3 amino acid sequence. The percentage overlap between two repertoires was calculated by dividing the number of shared unique clonotypes by the size of the smaller repertoire. RTK rarefaction, the Chao1 estimator, and Recon v2.1 estimates of unobserved clonotypes were used to assess repertoire richness. OLGA was used to compute generation probabilities for all TCRbeta clonotypes that the gDNA method yielded from a handful of donors. TCRdb provides this immuneACCESS table in a form limited to in-frame rearrangements. Some clones are lacking; in checked studies, under half of them reflect an unresolved V gene, and why the rest are absent is not known. V, J and clone size derive from that table, while D and trimming were established from the DNA sequence. In this sample the table shows approximately 2,000,000 clones, 85% to 95% of which occur a single time. 0.37% of the sample is held by the ten biggest clonotypes.

This clonotype was obtained from a man aged 18 to 29 in good health. Some clones in this sample may be carry-over from other donors' samples. The rearrangement combines TRBV5-1 with TRBJ2-7; the D gene is possibly TRBD1 or TRBD2, each agreeing over 5 bases. Sequencing was carried out using naive CD4+ T cells from PBMCs. This sample's cell subset or site label indicates: CD45RA+ positively selected. DNA sequence: TGCGCCAGCAGCCCGGGGCCTTCCTACGAGCAGTACTTC. Translated, this gives CASSPGPSYEQYF.